This T cell receptor (beta chain) was obtained from a study of CDR3 diversity in severe acne. V was pared by 3 bases and J by 6 bases, with 3 bases of the junction left unmatched. The CDR3 is made up of 13 amino acids. Germline V lookup: CDR1 SEHNR, CDR2 FQNEAQ (reference sequence). TCRdb called the PCR reads again in MiXCR, with one record for every CDR3 protein. The sample contains over 85,000 distinct CDR3 sequences, roughly half of which appear only once. Sequencing input: blood. The chain carries TRBV7-9 and TRBJ2-7; 9 positions agree with TRBD2. The sequence came from a male donor with acne. CDR3 sequence reads: CASSFPAGGEQYF. The CDR3 DNA sequence: TGTGCCAGCAGCTTCCCAGCGGGAGGCGAGCAGTACTTC.